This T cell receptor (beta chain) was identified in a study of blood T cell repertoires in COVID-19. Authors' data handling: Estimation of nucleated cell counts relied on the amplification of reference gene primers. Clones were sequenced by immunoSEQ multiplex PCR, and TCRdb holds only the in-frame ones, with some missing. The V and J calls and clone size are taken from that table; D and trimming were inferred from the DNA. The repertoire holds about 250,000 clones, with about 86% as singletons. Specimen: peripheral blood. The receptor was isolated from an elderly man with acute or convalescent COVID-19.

This chain's CDR3 is CAWIRGGNTEAFF. The CDR3 region has the DNA TGTGCCTGGATTCGAGGGGGGAACACTGAAGCTTTCTTT. The chain joins TRBV30 to TRBJ1-1; possible D gene TRBD1, 6 bases. Germline values: CDR1 GTSNPN, CDR2 SVGIG (reference sequence). The CDR3 runs to 13 residues. V was shortened by 4 bases and J by 1 base, with 10 bases between the two germline ends.